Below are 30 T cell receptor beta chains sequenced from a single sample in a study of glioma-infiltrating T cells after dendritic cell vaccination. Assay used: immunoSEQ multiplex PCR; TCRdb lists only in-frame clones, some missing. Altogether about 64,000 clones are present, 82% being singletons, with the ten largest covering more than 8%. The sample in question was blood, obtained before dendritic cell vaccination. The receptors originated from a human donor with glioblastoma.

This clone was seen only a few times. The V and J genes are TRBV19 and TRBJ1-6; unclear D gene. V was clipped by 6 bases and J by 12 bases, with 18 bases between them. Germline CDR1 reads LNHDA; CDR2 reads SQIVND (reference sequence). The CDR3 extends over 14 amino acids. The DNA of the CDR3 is TGTGCCAGTAGCGAGGAGGCCTCCACGGGACCCCTCCACTTT. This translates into CASSEEASTGPLHF.

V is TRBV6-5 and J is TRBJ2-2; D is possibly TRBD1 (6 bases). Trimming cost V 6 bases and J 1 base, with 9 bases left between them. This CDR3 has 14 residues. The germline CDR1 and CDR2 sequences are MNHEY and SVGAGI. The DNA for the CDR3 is TGTGCCAGCAGCTCGGGACAGAACACCGGGGAGCTGTTTTTT. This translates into CASSSGQNTGELFF.

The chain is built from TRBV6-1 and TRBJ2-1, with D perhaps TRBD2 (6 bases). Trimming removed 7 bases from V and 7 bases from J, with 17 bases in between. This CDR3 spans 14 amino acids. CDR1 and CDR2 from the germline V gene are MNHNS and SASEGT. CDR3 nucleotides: TGTGCCAGCATCCCTTCCCCCGGGACTAATGAGCAGTTCTTC. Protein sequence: CASIPSPGTNEQFF.

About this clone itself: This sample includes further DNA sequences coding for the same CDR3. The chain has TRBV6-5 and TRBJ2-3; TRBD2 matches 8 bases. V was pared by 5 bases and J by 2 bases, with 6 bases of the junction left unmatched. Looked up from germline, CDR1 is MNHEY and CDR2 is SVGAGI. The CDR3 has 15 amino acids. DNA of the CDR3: TGTGCCAGCAGTCGGAGCGGGGGAGACACAGATACGCAGTATTTT. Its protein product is CASSRSGGDTDTQYF.

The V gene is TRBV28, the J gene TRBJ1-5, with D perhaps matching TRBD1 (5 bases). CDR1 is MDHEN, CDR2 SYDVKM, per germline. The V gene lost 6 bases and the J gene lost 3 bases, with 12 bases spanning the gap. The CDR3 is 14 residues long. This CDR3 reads CASRGGRINQPQHF. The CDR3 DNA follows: TGTGCCAGCAGGGGGGGACGGATCAATCAGCCCCAGCATTTT.

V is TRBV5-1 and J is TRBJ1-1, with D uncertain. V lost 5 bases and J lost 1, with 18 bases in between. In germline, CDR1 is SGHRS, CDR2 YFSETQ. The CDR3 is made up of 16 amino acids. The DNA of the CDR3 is TGCGCCAGCAGGGCGGCGCCAGCCGCGGGGAACACTGAAGCTTTCTTT. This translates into CASRAAPAAGNTEAFF. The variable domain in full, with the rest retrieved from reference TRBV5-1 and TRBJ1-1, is KAGVTQTPRYLIKTRGQQVTLSCSPISGHRSVSWYQQTPGQGLQFLFEYFSETQRNKGNFPGRFSGRQFSNSRSEMNVSTLELGDSALYLCASRAAPAAGNTEAFFGQGTRLTVV.

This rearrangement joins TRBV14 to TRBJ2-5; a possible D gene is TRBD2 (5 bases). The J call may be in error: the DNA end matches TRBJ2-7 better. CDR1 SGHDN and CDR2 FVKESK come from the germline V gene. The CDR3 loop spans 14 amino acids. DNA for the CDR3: TGTGCCAGCAGCCAAGTCCGAGGGCCGTCCGAGCAGTACTTC. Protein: CASSQVRGPSEQYF.

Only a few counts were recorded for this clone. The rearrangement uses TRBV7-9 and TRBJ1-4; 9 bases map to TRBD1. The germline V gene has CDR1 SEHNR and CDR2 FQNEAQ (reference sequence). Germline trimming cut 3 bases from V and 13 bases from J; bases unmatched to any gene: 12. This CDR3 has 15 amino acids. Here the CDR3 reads CASSFSGTGSIILFF. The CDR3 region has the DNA TGTGCCAGCAGCTTTTCCGGGACAGGGTCAATTATACTGTTTTTT.

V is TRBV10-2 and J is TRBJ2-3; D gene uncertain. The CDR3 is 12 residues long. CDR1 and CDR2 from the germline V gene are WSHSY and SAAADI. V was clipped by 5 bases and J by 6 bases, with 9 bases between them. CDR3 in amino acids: CASSRLPDTQYF. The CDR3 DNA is TGCGCCAGCAGTCGACTCCCCGATACGCAGTATTTT.

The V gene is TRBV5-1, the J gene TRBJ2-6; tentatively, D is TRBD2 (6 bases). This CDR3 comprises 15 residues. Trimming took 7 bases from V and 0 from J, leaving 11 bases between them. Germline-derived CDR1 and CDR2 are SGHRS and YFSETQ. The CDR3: CASEEGLSGANVLTF. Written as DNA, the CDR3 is TGCGCCAGCGAGGAGGGGCTCTCTGGGGCCAACGTCCTGACTTTC.

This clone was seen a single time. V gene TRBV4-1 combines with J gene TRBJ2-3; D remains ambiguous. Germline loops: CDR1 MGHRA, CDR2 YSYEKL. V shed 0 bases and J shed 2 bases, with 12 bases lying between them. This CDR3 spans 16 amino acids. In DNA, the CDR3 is TGCGCCAGCAGCCAAGATCGGCGGAGTCACACAGATACGCAGTATTTT. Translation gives CASSQDRRSHTDTQYF.

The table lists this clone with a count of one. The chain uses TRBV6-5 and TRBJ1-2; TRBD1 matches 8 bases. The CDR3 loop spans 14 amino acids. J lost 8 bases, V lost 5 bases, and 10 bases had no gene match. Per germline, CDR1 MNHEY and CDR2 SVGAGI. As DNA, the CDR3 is TGTGCCAGCAGTGGACAGGGTTCAACTATGGGCTACACCTTC. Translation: CASSGQGSTMGYTF.

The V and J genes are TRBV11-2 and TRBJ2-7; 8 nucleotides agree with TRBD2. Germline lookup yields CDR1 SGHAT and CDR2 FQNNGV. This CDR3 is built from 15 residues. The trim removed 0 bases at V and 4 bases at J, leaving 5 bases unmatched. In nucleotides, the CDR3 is TGTGCCAGCAGCTTAGATACCCGGGGGGGTTACGAGCAGTACTTC. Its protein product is CASSLDTRGGYEQYF.

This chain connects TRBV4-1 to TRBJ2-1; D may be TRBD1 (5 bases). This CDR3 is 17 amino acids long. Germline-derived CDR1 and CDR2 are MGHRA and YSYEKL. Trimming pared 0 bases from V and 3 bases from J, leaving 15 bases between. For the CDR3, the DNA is TGCGCCAGCAGCCAAGAGGGGCCGGTACTTGACTACAATGAGCAGTTCTTC. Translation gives CASSQEGPVLDYNEQFF.

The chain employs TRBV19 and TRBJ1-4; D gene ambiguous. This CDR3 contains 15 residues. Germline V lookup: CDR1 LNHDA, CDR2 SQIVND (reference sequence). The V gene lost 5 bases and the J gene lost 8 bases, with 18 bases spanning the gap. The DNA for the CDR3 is TGTGCCAGTAGTCACGGTCGAAGCTCTCCCGAAAAACTGTTTTTT. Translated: CASSHGRSSPEKLFF.

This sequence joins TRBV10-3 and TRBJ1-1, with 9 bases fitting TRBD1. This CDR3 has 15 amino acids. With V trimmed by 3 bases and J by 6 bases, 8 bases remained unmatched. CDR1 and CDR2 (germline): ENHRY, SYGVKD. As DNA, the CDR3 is TGTGCCATCAGTGATACAGGGGGCGGTTCGGCTGAAGCTTTCTTT. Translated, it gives CAISDTGGGSAEAFF.

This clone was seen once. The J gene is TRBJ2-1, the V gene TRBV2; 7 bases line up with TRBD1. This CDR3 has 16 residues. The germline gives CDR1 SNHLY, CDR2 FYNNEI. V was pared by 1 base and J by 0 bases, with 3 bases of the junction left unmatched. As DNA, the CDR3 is TGTGCCAGCAGTGAAGTCCCAGGGGGCTCCTACAATGAGCAGTTCTTC. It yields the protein CASSEVPGGSYNEQFF.

The CDR3 sequence is CASSMNTEAFF. The CDR3 coding sequence is TGTGCCAGCAGTATGAACACTGAAGCTTTCTTT. The chain is built from TRBV7-2 and TRBJ1-1; D gene unclear. Germline V gene lookup returns CDR1 SGHTA and CDR2 FQGNSA. The CDR3 length is 11 residues. Trimming removed 6 bases from V and 0 bases from J, with 2 bases in between.

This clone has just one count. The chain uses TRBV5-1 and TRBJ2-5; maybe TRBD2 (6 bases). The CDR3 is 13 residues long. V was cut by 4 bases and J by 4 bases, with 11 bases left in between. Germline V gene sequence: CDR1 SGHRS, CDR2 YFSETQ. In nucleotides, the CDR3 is TGCGCCAGCAGCCATGGGGGGAGAGAGACCCAGTACTTC. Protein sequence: CASSHGGRETQYF.

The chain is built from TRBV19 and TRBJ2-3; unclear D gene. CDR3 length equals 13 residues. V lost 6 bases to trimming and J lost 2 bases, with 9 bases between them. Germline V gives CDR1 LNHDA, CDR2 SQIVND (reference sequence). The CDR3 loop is CASSKRFTDTQYF. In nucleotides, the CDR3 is TGTGCCAGTAGCAAGCGATTCACAGATACGCAGTATTTT.

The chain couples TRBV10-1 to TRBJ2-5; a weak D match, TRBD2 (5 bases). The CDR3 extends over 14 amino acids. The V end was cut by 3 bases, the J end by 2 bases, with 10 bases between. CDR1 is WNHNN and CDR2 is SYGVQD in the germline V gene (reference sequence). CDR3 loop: CASSDSGKQETQYF. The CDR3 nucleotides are TGCGCCAGCAGTGATTCGGGGAAACAAGAGACCCAGTACTTC.

CDR3 sequence reads: CASSIRQMNTEAFF. Here the CDR3 DNA reads TGTGCCAGTAGTATCAGGCAAATGAACACTGAAGCTTTCTTT. This chain links TRBV19 with TRBJ1-1, with D unclear. The CDR3 runs 14 residues. Looked up from germline, CDR1 is LNHDA and CDR2 is SQIVND (reference sequence). V was trimmed by 3 bases and J by 0 bases, leaving 8 bases between them.

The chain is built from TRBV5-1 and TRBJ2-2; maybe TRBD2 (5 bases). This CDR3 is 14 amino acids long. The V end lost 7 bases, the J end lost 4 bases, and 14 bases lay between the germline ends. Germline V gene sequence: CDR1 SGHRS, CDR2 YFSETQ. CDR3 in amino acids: CASSAGGLTGELFF. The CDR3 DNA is TGCGCCAGCTCGGCCGGCGGGCTCACCGGGGAGCTGTTTTTT.

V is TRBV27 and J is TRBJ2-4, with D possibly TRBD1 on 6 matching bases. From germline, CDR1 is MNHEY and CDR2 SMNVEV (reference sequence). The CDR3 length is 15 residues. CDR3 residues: CLLLGAWDAKNIQYF. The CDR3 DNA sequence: TGTCTACTACTGGGGGCTTGGGATGCCAAAAACATTCAGTACTTC.

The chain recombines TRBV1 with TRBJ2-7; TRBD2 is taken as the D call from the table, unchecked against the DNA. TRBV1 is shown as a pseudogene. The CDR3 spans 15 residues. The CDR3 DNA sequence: TGCACCAGCAGCCAAGATAGCGGGGGGGCCTACGAGCAGTACTTC. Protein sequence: CTSSQDSGGAYEQYF.

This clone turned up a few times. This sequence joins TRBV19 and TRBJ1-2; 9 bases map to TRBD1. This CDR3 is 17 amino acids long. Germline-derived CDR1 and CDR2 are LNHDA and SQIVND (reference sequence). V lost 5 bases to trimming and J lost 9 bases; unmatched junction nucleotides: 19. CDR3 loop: CASSSPQVPGQGRRYTF. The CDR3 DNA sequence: TGTGCCAGTAGTTCCCCTCAAGTCCCGGGACAGGGTCGGCGCTACACCTTC.

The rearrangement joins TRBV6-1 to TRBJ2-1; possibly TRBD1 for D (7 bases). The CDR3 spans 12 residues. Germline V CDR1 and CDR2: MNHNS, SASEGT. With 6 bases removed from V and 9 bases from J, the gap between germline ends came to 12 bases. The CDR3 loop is CASRRQGGEQFF. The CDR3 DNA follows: TGTGCCAGCAGAAGACAGGGAGGTGAGCAGTTCTTC.

CDR3 sequence: CASSLQGTVSNQPQHF. The CDR3 DNA is TGTGCCAGTAGTTTACAGGGGACGGTTAGCAATCAGCCCCAGCATTTT. The chain uses TRBV19 and TRBJ1-5, with 7 positions matching TRBD1. There are 16 residues in the CDR3. The germline V gene encodes CDR1 LNHDA and CDR2 SQIVND (reference sequence). The ends lost 5 bases at V and 0 bases at J; junction bases unmatched: 7.

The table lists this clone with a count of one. The CDR3 spells CASSSGLAGGQETQYF. In DNA form, the CDR3 reads TGTGCCAGCAGCTCGGGACTAGCGGGGGGACAAGAGACCCAGTACTTC. The chain links TRBV13 to TRBJ2-5, with 15 bases matching TRBD2. Germline trimming cut 4 bases from V and 2 bases from J; bases unmatched to any gene: 2. Germline loops: CDR1 PRHDT, CDR2 FYEKMQ (reference sequence). The CDR3 runs 16 residues.

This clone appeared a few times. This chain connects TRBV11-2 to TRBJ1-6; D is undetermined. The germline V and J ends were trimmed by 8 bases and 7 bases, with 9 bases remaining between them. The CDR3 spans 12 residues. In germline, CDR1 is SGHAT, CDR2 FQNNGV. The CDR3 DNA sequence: TGTGCCAGCGGTTCTACCAATTCACCCCTCCACTTT. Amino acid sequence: CASGSTNSPLHF.